Below, 8 T cell receptor beta chains from the same sample are listed, as sequenced in a study of Ad26.COV2.S vaccination and SARS-CoV-2 variants. Treatment in this sample: roughly 18 received Ad26.COV2.S at low or high dose, single or two shots; about 5 received placebo; per-sample allocation not given. Sampling happened 63 days after the first vaccine or placebo injection. Profiling relied on immunoSEQ multiplex PCR, and the TCRdb table lists in-frame clones only, not all of them. The repertoire consists of about 680,000 clones, with 89% occurring once and the leading ten covering around 1.4%. The sequences come from peripheral blood, collected in a trial of Ad26.COV2.S vaccine versus placebo. These receptors were collected from a person between 18 and 59 years old who received the Ad26.COV2.S COVID-19 vaccine or a placebo.

V usage is TRBV7-9 and J usage is TRBJ1-2; TRBD1 is a possible D gene (6 bases). Germline CDR1 reads SEHNR; CDR2 reads FQNEAQ (reference sequence). The CDR3 contains 14 residues. Trimming pared 4 bases from V and 2 bases from J, leaving 11 bases between. The CDR3, as DNA: TGTGCCAGCAGCTCGGACAGAGCCAACTATGGCTACACCTTC. Its protein is CASSSDRANYGYTF.

The chain uses TRBV19 and TRBJ1-2; D not resolved. Germline assignment: CDR1 LNHDA and CDR2 SQIVND (reference sequence). V dropped 3 bases and J dropped 1 base, with 3 bases sitting between them. There are 12 residues in the CDR3. CDR3 sequence: CASSIYNYGYTF. In nucleotides, the CDR3 is TGTGCCAGTAGTATTTATAACTATGGCTACACCTTC.

The chain uses TRBV7-2 and TRBJ2-2, with 10 bases that match TRBD2. Germline CDR1 is SGHTA and CDR2 is FQGNSA. V was clipped by 7 bases and J by 1 base; unmatched bases: 3. This CDR3 has 15 residues. The CDR3 reads CASTRLAGNTGELFF. As DNA, the CDR3 is TGTGCCAGCACGAGACTAGCGGGGAACACCGGGGAGCTGTTTTTT.

V usage is TRBV18 and J usage is TRBJ2-6; D remains unclear. Between the trimmed V and J ends, which lost 0 bases and 0 bases, there was a span of 6 bases. CDR1 is KGHSH and CDR2 is LQKENI in the germline V gene. This CDR3 comprises 16 residues. In DNA form, the CDR3 reads TGTGCCAGCTCACCACCTCTGTACTCTGGGGCCAACGTCCTGACTTTC. Amino acids: CASSPPLYSGANVLTF. The whole variable domain, filled in from reference TRBV18 and TRBJ2-6, reads NAGVMQNPRHLVRRRGQEARLRCSPMKGHSHVYWYRQLPEEGLKFMVYLQKENIIDESGMPKERFSAEFPKEGPSILRIQQVVRGDSAAYFCASSPPLYSGANVLTFGAGSRLTVL.

This rearrangement joins TRBV18 to TRBJ1-1; 10 positions agree with TRBD1. V lost 3 bases to trimming and J lost 3 bases; unmatched junction nucleotides: 4. The CDR3 covers 15 residues. From germline, CDR1 is KGHSH and CDR2 LQKENI. DNA of the CDR3: TGTGCCAGCTCACCGACAGGGGGCGCGGACACTGAAGCTTTCTTT. This codes for CASSPTGGADTEAFF.

The chain joins TRBV7-6 to TRBJ1-5; D is perhaps TRBD1 (6 bases). V was trimmed by 5 bases and J by 5 bases, leaving 16 bases between them. This CDR3 region has 15 residues. Per the germline V gene, CDR1 is SGHVS and CDR2 is FNYEAQ. CDR3 in DNA: TGTGCCAGCAGCACCGGGTGGGGGGCGGATCAGCCCCAGCATTTT. Its protein product is CASSTGWGADQPQHF.

The chain links TRBV12-3 or TRBV12-4 to TRBJ2-1, with a possible D match to TRBD1 (6 bases). This CDR3 has 11 amino acids. Deletions cut 5 bases from V and 10 bases from J, with 9 bases between. CDR3 in DNA: TGTGCCAGCAGTGTAACAGGGGAGCAGTTCTTC. This sequence encodes CASSVTGEQFF.

The rearrangement uses TRBV24-1 and TRBJ2-3, with TRBD1 as a possible D gene (5 bases). The V gene's germline CDR1 is KGHDR and CDR2 SFDVKD. V was cut by 0 bases and J by 3 bases, with 6 bases left in between. The CDR3 loop spans 14 amino acids. This CDR3 is CATSDLRTTDTQYF. Here the CDR3 DNA reads TGTGCCACCAGTGATTTGAGGACAACAGATACGCAGTATTTT.